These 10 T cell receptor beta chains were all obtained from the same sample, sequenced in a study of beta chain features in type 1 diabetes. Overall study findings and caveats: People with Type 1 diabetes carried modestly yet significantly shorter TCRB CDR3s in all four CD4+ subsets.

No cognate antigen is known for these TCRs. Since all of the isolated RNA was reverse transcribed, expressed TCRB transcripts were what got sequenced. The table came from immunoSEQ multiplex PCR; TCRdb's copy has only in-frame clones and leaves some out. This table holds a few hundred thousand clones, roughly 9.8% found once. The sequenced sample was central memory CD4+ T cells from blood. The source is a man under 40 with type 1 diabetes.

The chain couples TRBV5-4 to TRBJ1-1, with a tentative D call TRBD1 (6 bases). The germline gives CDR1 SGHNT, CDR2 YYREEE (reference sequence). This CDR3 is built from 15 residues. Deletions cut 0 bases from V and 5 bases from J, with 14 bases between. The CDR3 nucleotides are TGTGCCAGCAGCTTGGTGGACGGGGGCTTTACTGAAGCTTTCTTT. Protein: CASSLVDGGFTEAFF. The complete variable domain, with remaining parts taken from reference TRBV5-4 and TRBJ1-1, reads ETGVTQSPTHLIKTRGQQVTLRCSSQSGHNTVSWYQQALGQGPQFIFQYYREEENGRGNFPPRFSGLQFPNYSSELNVNALELDDSALYLCASSLVDGGFTEAFFGQGTRLTVV.

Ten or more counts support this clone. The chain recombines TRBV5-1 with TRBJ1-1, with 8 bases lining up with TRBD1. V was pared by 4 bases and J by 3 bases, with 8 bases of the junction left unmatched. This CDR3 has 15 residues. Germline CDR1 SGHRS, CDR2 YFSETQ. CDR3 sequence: CASSGGTGGDTEAFF. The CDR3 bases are TGCGCCAGCAGCGGGGGGACAGGCGGCGACACTGAAGCTTTCTTT. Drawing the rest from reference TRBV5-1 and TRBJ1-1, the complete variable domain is KAGVTQTPRYLIKTRGQQVTLSCSPISGHRSVSWYQQTPGQGLQFLFEYFSETQRNKGNFPGRFSGRQFSNSRSEMNVSTLELGDSALYLCASSGGTGGDTEAFFGQGTRLTVV.

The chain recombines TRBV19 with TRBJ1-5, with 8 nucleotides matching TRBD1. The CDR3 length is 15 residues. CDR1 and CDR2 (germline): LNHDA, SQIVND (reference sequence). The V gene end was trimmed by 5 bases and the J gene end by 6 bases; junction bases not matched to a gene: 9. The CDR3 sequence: CASSYSTGVSQPQHF. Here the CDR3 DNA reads TGTGCCAGTAGTTACTCGACAGGGGTGAGTCAGCCCCAGCATTTT.

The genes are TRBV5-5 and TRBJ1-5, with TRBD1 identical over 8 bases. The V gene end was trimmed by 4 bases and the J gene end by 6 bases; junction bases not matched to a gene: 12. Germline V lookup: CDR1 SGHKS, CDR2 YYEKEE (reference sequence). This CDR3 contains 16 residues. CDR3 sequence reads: CASSQDPGQGGQPQHF. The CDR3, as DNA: TGTGCCAGCAGCCAAGATCCAGGACAGGGAGGTCAGCCCCAGCATTTT.

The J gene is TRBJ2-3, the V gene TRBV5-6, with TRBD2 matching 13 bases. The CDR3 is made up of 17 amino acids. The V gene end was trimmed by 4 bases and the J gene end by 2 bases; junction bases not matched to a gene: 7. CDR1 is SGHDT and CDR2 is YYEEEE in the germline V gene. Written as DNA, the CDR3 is TGTGCCAGCAGCGGAGGACTAGCGGGGGCTTTCACAGATACGCAGTATTTT. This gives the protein CASSGGLAGAFTDTQYF.

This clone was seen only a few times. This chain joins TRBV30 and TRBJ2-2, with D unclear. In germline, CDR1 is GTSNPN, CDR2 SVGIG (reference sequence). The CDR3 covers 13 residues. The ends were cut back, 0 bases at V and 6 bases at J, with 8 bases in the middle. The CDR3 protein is CAWSVLGAGELFF. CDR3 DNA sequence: TGTGCCTGGAGTGTACTGGGTGCCGGGGAGCTGTTTTTT.

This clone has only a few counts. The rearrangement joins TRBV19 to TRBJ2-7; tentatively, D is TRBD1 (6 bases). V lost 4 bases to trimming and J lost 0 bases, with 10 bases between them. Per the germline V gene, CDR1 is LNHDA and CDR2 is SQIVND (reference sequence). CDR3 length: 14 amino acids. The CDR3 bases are TGTGCCAGTAGTAGGGACACCAGCTCCTACGAGCAGTACTTC. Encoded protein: CASSRDTSSYEQYF.

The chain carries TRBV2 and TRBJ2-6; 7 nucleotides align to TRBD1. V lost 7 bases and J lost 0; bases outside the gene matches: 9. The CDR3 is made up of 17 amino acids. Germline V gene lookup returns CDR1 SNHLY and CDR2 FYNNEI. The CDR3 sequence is CASIGQVFFSGANVLTF. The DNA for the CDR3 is TGTGCCAGCATTGGACAGGTTTTCTTCTCTGGGGCCAACGTCCTGACTTTC.

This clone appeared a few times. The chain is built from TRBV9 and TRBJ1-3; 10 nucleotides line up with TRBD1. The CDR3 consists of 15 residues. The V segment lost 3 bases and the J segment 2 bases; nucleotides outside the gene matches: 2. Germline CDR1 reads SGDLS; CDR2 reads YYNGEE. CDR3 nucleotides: TGTGCCAGCAGCGCTGGGACAGGGGCTGGAAACACCATATATTTT. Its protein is CASSAGTGAGNTIYF.

CDR3 coding DNA: TGTGCCAGCAGCCGACAGGGACTCTATGGCTACACCTTC. It specifies CASSRQGLYGYTF. The V gene is TRBV11-2, the J gene TRBJ1-2; 7 nucleotides match TRBD1. Germline trimming cut 5 bases from V and 4 bases from J; bases unmatched to any gene: 4. Germline CDR1 SGHAT, CDR2 FQNNGV. The CDR3 spans 13 residues.